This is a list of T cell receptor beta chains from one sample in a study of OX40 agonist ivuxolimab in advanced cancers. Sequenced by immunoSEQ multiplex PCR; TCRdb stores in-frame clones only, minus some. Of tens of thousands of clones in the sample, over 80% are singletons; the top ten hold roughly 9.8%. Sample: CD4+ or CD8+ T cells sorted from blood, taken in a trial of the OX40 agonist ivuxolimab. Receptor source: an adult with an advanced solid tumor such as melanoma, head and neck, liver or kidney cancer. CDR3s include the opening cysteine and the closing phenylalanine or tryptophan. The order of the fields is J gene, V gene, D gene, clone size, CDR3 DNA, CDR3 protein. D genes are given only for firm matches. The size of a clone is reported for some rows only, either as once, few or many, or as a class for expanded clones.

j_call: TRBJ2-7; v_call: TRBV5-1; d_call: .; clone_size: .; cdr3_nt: TGCGCCAGCAGCTTGAGTTCCCCACACCCTTACGAGCAGTACTTC; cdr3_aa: CASSLSSPHPYEQYF
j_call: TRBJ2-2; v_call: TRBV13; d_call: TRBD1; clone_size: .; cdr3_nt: TGTGCCAGCAGCTCGGAGGACAGGGTTAGCGGGGAGCTGTTTTTT; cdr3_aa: CASSSEDRVSGELFF
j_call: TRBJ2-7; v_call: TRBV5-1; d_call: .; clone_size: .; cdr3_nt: TGCGCCAGCAGCTTTGACAGGTCCTACGAGCAGTACTTC; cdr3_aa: CASSFDRSYEQYF
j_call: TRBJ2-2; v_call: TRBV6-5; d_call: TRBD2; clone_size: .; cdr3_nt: TGTGCCAGCAGTTACTCGAGCGGGGGGAACACCGGGGAGCTGTTTTTT; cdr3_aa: CASSYSSGGNTGELFF
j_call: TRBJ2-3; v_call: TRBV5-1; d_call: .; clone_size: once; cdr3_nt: TGCGCCAGCAGCTTGTGGCCAGGGGGCACAGATACGCAGTATTTT; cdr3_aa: CASSLWPGGTDTQYF
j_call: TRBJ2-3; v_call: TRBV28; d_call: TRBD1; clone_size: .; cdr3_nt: TGTGCCAGCAGTTTTATCCCACAGGGGGAAGGGGCAGATACGCAGTATTTT; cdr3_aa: CASSFIPQGEGADTQYF
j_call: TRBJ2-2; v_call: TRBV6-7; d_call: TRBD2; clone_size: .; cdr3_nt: TGTGCCAGCAGTCCCCGGGATCTAGCGGGGACCGGGGAGCTGTTTTTT; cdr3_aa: CASSPRDLAGTGELFF
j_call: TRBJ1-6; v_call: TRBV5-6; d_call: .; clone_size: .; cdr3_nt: TGTGCCAGCAGCTTGGGGGACGGGATTAATTCACCCCTCCACTTT; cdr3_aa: CASSLGDGINSPLHF
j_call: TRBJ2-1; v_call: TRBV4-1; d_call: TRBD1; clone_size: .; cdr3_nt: TGCGCCAGCAGGCCACAGGGGATGAATGAGCAGTTCTTC; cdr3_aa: CASRPQGMNEQFF
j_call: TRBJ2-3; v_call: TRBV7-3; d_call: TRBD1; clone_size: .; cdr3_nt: TGTGCCAGCAGCTTAGAAGGACAGGGGGCGGGCAGCACAGATACGCAGTATTTT; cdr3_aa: CASSLEGQGAGSTDTQYF
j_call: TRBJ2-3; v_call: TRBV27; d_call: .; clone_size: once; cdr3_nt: TGTGCCAGCAGACTAACAGGGTTTGGATGGACAGATACGCAGTATTTT; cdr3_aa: CASRLTGFGWTDTQYF
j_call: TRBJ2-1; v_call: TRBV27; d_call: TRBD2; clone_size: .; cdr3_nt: TGTGCCAGCACCCCGGGACTAGCGGGTAACAATGAGCAGTTCTTC; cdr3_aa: CASTPGLAGNNEQFF
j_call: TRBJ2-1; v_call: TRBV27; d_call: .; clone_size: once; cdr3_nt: TGTGCCAGCAGTTCCTCGGCCGGGGACCGCTACAATGAGCAGTTCTTC; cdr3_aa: CASSSSAGDRYNEQFF
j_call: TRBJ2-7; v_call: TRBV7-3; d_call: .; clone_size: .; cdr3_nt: TGTGCCAGCAGCCCATTTTTCCAGGGAGGCGAGCAGTACTTC; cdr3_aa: CASSPFFQGGEQYF
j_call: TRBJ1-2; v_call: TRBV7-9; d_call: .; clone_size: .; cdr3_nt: TGTGCCAGCAGCGAGGTGGGGGGAGTAACCTATGGCTACACCTTC; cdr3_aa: CASSEVGGVTYGYTF
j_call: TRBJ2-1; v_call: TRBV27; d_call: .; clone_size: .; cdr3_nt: TGTGCCAGCAGTTTGGGGACCACAAATGAGCAGTTCTTC; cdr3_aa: CASSLGTTNEQFF
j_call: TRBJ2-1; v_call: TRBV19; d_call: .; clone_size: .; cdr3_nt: TGTGCCAGTAGTGCCTCAGATTTCTCCTACAATGAGCAGTTCTTC; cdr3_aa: CASSASDFSYNEQFF
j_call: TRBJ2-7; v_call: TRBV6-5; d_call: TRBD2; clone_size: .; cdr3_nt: TGTGCCAGCAGTCTGACTAGCGGGAGCTCCTACGAGCAGTACTTC; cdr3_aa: CASSLTSGSSYEQYF
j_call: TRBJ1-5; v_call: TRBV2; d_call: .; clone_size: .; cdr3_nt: TGTGCCAGCATGGGGACGGGAGGGGAGCATTTT; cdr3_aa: CASMGTGGEHF
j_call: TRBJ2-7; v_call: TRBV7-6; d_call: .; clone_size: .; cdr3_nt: TGTGCCAGCAGCTTAGCGTCCCCTCGATCCTACGAGCAGTACTTC; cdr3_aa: CASSLASPRSYEQYF
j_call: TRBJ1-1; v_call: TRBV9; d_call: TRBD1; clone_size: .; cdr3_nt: TGTGCCAGCAGTGGGACAGGGGAAGCAGCTTTCTTT; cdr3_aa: CASSGTGEAAFF
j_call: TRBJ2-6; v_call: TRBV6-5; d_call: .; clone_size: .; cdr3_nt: TGTGCCAGCAGTTACTCAGCCTCTGGGGCCAACGTCCTGACTTTC; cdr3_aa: CASSYSASGANVLTF